Below, 4 T cell receptor beta chains from the same sample are listed, as sequenced in a study of T cell changes during pregnancy in multiple sclerosis. Profiling relied on immunoSEQ multiplex PCR, and the TCRdb table lists in-frame clones only, not all of them. The table includes some 44,000 clones, 87% detected once. Sequencing used CD4+ T cells from peripheral blood mononuclear cells, obtained after pregnancy. These receptors were obtained from a female donor with multiple sclerosis, enrolled in a pregnancy study.

This clone was found once. This chain links TRBV6-5 with TRBJ1-4; D might be TRBD1 (6 bases). Trimming cost V 2 bases and J 5 bases, with 6 bases left between them. CDR3 length: 13 residues. Germline lookup yields CDR1 MNHEY and CDR2 SVGAGI. The DNA of the CDR3 is TGTGCCAGCAGTTACACAGGGAATGAAAAACTGTTTTTT. Residues: CASSYTGNEKLFF.

J is TRBJ2-3 and V is TRBV29-1; 9 nucleotides agree with TRBD1. The CDR3 loop spans 15 amino acids. Germline assignment: CDR1 SQVTM and CDR2 ANQGSEA. The junction had 8 bases not matched to a gene; V was cut back by 5 bases and J by 2 bases. CDR3 amino acids: CSVRRGQGNTDTQYF. The CDR3 DNA follows: TGCAGCGTTCGTAGGGGACAGGGAAACACAGATACGCAGTATTTT.

The chain's CDR3 is CASRPGQLYGYTF. The CDR3 region has the DNA TGTGCCAGCAGGCCGGGACAGCTCTATGGCTACACCTTC. The rearrangement joins TRBV6-6 to TRBJ1-2; 7 bases are a match to TRBD1. The V gene end was trimmed by 6 bases and the J gene end by 4 bases; junction bases not matched to a gene: 5. The CDR3 is 13 amino acids. Germline assignment: CDR1 MNHNY and CDR2 SVGAGI (reference sequence).

The J gene is TRBJ2-1, the V gene TRBV7-3; no definite D call. Germline assignment: CDR1 SGHTA and CDR2 FQGTGA. This CDR3 is built from 13 residues. V lost 1 base, J lost 5 bases, and 6 bases lay in between. CDR3 loop: CASSLNADNEQFF. Written as DNA, the CDR3 is TGTGCCAGCAGCTTAAACGCGGACAATGAGCAGTTCTTC.